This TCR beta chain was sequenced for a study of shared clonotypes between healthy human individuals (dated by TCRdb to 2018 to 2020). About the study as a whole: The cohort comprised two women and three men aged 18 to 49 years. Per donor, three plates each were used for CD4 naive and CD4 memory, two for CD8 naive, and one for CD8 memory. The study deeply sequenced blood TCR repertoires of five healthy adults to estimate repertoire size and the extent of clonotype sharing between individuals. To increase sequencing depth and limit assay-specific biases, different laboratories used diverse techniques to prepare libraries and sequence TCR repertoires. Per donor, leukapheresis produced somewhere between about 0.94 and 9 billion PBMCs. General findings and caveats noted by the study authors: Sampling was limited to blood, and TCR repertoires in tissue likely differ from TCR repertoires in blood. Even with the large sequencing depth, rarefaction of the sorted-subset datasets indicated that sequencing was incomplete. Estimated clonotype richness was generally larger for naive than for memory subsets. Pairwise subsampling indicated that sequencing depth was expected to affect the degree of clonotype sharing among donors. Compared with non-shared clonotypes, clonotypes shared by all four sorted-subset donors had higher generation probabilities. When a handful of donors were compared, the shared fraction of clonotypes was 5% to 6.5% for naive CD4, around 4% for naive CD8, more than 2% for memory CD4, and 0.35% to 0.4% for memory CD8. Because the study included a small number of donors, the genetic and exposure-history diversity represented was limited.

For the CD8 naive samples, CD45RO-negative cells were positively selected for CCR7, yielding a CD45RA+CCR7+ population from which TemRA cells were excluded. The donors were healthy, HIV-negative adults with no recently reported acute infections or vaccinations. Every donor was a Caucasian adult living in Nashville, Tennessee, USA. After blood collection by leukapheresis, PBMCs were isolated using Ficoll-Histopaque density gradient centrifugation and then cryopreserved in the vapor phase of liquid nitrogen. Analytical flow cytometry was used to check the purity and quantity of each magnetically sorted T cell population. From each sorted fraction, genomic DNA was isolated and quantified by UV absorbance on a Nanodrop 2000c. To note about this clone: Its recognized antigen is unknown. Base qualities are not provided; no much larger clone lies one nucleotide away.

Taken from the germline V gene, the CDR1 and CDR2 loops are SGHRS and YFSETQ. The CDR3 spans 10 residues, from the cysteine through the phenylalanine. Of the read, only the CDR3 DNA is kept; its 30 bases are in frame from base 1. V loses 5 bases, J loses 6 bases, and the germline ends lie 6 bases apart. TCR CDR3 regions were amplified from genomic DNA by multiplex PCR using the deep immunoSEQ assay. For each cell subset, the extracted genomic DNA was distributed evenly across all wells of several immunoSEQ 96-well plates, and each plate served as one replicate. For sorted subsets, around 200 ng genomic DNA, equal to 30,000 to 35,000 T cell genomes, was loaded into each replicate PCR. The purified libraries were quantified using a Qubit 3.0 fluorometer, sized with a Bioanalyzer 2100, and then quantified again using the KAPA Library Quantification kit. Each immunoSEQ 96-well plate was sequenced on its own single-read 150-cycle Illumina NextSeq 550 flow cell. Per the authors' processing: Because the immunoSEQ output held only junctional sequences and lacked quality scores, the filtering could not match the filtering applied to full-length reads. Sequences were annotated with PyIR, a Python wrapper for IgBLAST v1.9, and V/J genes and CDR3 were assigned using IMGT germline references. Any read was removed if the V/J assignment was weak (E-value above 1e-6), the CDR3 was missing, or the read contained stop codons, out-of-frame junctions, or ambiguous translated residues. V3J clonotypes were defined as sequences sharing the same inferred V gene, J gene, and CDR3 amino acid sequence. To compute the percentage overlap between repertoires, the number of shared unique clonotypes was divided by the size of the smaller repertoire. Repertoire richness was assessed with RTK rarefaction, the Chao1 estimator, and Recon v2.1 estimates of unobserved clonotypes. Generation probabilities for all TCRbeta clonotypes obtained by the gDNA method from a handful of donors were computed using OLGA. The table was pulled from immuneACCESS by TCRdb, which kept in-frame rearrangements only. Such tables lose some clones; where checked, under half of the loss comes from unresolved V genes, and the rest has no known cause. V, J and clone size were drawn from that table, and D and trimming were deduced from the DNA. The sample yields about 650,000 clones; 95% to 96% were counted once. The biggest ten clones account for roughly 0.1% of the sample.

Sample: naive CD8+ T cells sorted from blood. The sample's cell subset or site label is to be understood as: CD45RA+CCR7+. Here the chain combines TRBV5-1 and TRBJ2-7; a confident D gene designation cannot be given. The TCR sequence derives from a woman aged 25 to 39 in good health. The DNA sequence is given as TGCGCCAGCAGGGTTAGCGAGCAGTACTTC. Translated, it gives CASRVSEQYF.